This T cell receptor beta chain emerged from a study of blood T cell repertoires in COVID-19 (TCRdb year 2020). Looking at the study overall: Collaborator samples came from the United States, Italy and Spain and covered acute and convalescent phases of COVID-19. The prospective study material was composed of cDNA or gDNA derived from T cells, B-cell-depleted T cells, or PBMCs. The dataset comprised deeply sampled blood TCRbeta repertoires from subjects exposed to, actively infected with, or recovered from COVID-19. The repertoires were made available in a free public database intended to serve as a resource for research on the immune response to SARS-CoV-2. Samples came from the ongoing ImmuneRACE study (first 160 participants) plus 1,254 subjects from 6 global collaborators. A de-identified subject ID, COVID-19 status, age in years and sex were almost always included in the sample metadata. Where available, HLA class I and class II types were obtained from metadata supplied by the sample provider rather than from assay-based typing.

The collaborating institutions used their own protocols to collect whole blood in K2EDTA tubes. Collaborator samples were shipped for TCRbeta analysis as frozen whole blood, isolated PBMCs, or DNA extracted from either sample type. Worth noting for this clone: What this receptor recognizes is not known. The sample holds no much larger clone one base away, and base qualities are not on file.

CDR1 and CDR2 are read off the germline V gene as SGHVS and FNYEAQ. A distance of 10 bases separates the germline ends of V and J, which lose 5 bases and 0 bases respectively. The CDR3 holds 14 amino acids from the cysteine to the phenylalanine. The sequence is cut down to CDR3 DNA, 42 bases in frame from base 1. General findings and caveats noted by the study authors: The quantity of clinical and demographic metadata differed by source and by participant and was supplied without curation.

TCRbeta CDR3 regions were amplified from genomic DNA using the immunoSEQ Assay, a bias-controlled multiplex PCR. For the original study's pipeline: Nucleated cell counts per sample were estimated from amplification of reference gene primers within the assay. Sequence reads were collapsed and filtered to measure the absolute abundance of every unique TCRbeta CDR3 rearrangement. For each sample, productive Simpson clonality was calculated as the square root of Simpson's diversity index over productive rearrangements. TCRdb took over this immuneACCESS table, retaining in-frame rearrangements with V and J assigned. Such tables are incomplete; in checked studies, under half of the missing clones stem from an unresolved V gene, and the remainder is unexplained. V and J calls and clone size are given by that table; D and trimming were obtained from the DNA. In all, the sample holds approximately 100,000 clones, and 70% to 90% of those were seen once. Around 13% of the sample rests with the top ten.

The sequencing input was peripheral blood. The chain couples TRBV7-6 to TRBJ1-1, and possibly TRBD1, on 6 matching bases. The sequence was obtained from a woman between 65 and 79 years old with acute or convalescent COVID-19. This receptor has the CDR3 CASSPTGLNTEAFF. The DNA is TGTGCCAGCAGCCCAACAGGGTTGAACACTGAAGCTTTCTTT.